A single sample gave rise to the 3 T cell receptor beta chains below, sequenced in a study of cytomegalovirus exposure and HLA in healthy donors. Sequencing used immunoSEQ multiplex PCR; TCRdb keeps in-frame clones, though not all of them. The table shows 200,000 to 250,000 clones, with around 86% occurring only once. What was sequenced was PBMCs. These receptors were taken from a woman between 18 and 29 years old in good health and CMV-seropositive.

V is TRBV9 and J is TRBJ2-2; D unresolved. The V end was cut by 0 bases, the J end by 6 bases, with 6 bases between. Germline CDR1 is SGDLS and CDR2 is YYNGEE. The CDR3 has 13 amino acids. The CDR3 here is CASSVAQSGELFF. In DNA, the CDR3 is TGTGCCAGCAGCGTAGCTCAGTCCGGGGAGCTGTTTTTT.

This sequence joins TRBV7-9 and TRBJ1-2; no definite D call. Trimming cost V 3 bases and J 4 bases, with 12 bases left between them. The length of the CDR3 is 14 residues. The V gene's germline CDR1 is SEHNR and CDR2 FQNEAQ (reference sequence). CDR3 bases: TGTGCCAGCAGCTTTACCGAGGCGGGCTATGGCTACACCTTC. This translates into CASSFTEAGYGYTF. The variable domain in full, completed from reference TRBV7-9 and TRBJ1-2, reads DTGVSQNPRHKITKRGQNVTFRCDPISEHNRLYWYRQTLGQGPEFLTYFQNEAQLEKSRLLSDRFSAERPKGSFSTLEIQRTEQGDSAMYLCASSFTEAGYGYTFGSGTRLTVV.

The chain is built from TRBV5-4 and TRBJ1-1, with no clear D. Germline CDR1 is SGHNT and CDR2 is YYREEE (reference sequence). This CDR3 has 14 residues. The V gene lost 9 bases and the J gene lost 4 bases, with 19 bases spanning the gap. CDR3 sequence: CANSPKDGGTEAFF. CDR3 DNA: TGTGCCAACTCCCCGAAGGATGGAGGCACTGAAGCTTTCTTT.